The 3 T cell receptor beta chains below were found in one sample sequenced in a study of neoadjuvant nivolumab and ipilimumab in lung cancer (dated by TCRdb to 2018 to 2021). Receptors were amplified or captured by the immunoSEQ multiplex PCR assay. Not all clones reach the TCRdb copy of this immuneACCESS table, which keeps in-frame sequences only. Checked studies attribute under half of the gap to unresolved V genes and leave the rest unexplained. For this sample there are about 18,000 clones; approximately 87% appear just once. The ten largest clones represent around 2.1% of the sample. What the time point label conveys for this sample: pretherapy, before neoadjuvant immune checkpoint inhibitors. The material sequenced was peripheral blood, taken before neoadjuvant nivolumab, alone or with ipilimumab. The receptors come from an adult with non-small cell lung cancer.

V gene TRBV5-6 combines with J gene TRBJ1-2; TRBD1 matches 10 bases. The CDR3 runs to 14 residues. With 4 bases clipped from V and 7 bases from J, the junction kept 7 bases outside the gene matches. Germline-derived CDR1 and CDR2 are SGHDT and YYEEEE. The CDR3 here is CASSLTGGITGYTF. CDR3 nucleotide sequence: TGTGCCAGCAGCCTGACAGGGGGCATTACTGGCTACACCTTC. The full variable domain, rest sourced from reference TRBV5-6 and TRBJ1-2, is DAGVTQSPTHLIKTRGQQVTLRCSPKSGHDTVSWYQQALGQGPQFIFQYYEEEERQRGNFPDRFSGHQFPNYSSELNVNALLLGDSALYLCASSLTGGITGYTFGSGTRLTVV.

The genes are TRBV11-1 and TRBJ2-7; 7 bases fit TRBD1. Germline assignment: CDR1 SGHAT and CDR2 FQDESV (reference sequence). The CDR3 length is 16 residues. J gave up 3 bases and V 5 bases, and 13 bases lay outside the gene matches. The CDR3 DNA reads as TGTGCCAGCAGCAGTAGGAGAGGGACAGCATTCTACGAGCAGTACTTC. This encodes CASSSRRGTAFYEQYF.

The rearrangement joins TRBV7-9 to TRBJ2-7, with 7 bases identical to TRBD2. The CDR3 loop spans 16 amino acids. Germline-derived CDR1 and CDR2 are SEHNR and FQNEAQ (reference sequence). The V and J ends lost 1 base and 0 bases, in that order; junction bases with no gene match: 6. The CDR3 bases are TGTGCCAGCAGCTTAGGACTGCGGGAGACCTCCTACGAGCAGTACTTC. Translating gives CASSLGLRETSYEQYF.